Below, 20 T cell receptor beta chains from the same sample are listed, as sequenced in a study of T cell repertoires in cytomegalovirus infection. MiXCR was run by TCRdb on the reads, yielding one entry per CDR3 protein. The repertoire holds approximately 500,000 distinct CDR3 sequences, with roughly a third as singletons. These receptors have no known antigen. Sequencing used cultured PBMCs, obtained from culture after CMV antigen stimulation. The receptors derive from a human donor in good health (CMV status not recorded). Some clones in this sample may be carry-over from other donors' samples.

This clonotype occurred a few times. J is TRBJ2-2 and V is TRBV6-5; tentative D call: TRBD2 (5 bases). Germline CDR1 MNHEY, CDR2 SVGAGI. V was cut by 5 bases and J by 5 bases, with 15 bases left in between. This CDR3 is built from 15 residues. DNA for the CDR3: TGTGCCAGCAGTCTCCTTCCGAGGGCGACCGGGGAGCTGTTTTTT. Translated, it gives CASSLLPRATGELFF.

This chain uses TRBV19 with TRBJ1-5; D uncertain. CDR3 length equals 15 residues. Per the germline V gene, CDR1 is LNHDA and CDR2 is SQIVND (reference sequence). Deletions cut 9 bases from V and 0 bases from J, with 15 bases between. CDR3 DNA: TGTGCCAGCCGGCCTGGGAGGTATAGCAATCAGCCCCAGCATTTT. This encodes CASRPGRYSNQPQHF.

Notes on this clonotype: This CDR3 is missing its conserved last phenylalanine or tryptophan, likely due to a read error. The chain uses TRBV7-9 and TRBJ2-3; D remains unclear. The germline V and J ends were trimmed by 5 bases and 1 base, with 16 bases remaining between them. Per germline, CDR1 SEHNR and CDR2 FQNEAQ (reference sequence). The CDR3 is 16 residues long. The CDR3 sequence: CASSPTGPRGTDTQYS. CDR3 sequence (DNA): TGTGCCAGCAGCCCAACGGGTCCTCGGGGCACAGATACGCAGTATTCT.

The J gene is TRBJ2-3, the V gene TRBV6-2 or TRBV6-3, with unresolved D. Trimming left V 4 bases short and J 2 bases short, with 10 bases between. Germline loops: CDR1 MNHEY, CDR2 SVGEGT. The CDR3 sequence is 14 residues long. In nucleotides, the CDR3 is TGTGCCAGCAGTTCGGCGGTAACCACAGATACGCAGTATTTT. Translated: CASSSAVTTDTQYF.

The chain combines TRBV20-1 with TRBJ2-5; the D is unclear. This CDR3 is built from 13 residues. CDR1 and CDR2 from the germline V gene are DFQATT and SNEGSKA (reference sequence). With 1 base removed from V and 5 bases from J, the gap between germline ends came to 11 bases. CDR3: CSARVSPRETQYF. Written as DNA, the CDR3 is TGCAGTGCTAGAGTGTCCCCCCGGGAGACCCAGTACTTC.

On this clonotype itself: Lacking the conserved final phenylalanine or tryptophan, this CDR3 likely reflects a read error. For the CDR3, the DNA is TGTGCCAGCAGTTTCGGCAGTACCCAAGAGACCCAGTACTTA. Its protein is CASSFGSTQETQYL. The chain recombines TRBV6-5 with TRBJ2-5; D is uncertain. Germline assignment: CDR1 MNHEY and CDR2 SVGAGI. The CDR3 is 14 residues long. V lost 4 bases and J lost 1, with 10 bases in between.

The rearrangement links TRBV27 to TRBJ2-1; 11 bases are a match to TRBD2. After removal of 5 bases from V and 6 bases from J, the junction contained 6 bases not matched to a gene. The CDR3 extends over 15 amino acids. Germline V CDR1 and CDR2: MNHEY, SMNVEV (reference sequence). CDR3 nucleotides: TGTGCCAGCAGTCGGCCGGGACTAGCGGCCAATGAGCAGTTCTTC. Amino acids: CASSRPGLAANEQFF.

This clonotype appeared a few times. This chain links TRBV6-2 or TRBV6-3 with TRBJ1-2; 7 bases line up with TRBD1. J gave up 0 bases and V 11 bases, and 12 bases lay outside the gene matches. Germline-derived CDR1 and CDR2 are MNHEY and SVGEGT. CDR3 length: 15 amino acids. CDR3 protein: CASRRRTGANYGYTF. Here the CDR3 DNA reads TGTGCCTCCCGAAGGCGGACAGGCGCTAACTATGGCTACACCTTC.

The rearrangement links TRBV20-1 to TRBJ1-6; no clear D gene. V lost 0 bases to trimming and J lost 6 bases, with 9 bases between them. The CDR3 contains 14 residues. CDR1 is DFQATT and CDR2 is SNEGSKA in the germline V gene (reference sequence). The CDR3 is CSAREVVFNSPLHF. The CDR3 bases are TGCAGTGCTAGAGAAGTGGTTTTTAATTCACCCCTCCACTTT.

This clonotype was observed a handful of times. The chain is built from TRBV12-3 or TRBV12-4 and TRBJ2-1, with TRBD1 identical over 9 bases. The CDR3 loop spans 16 amino acids. The V segment lost 5 bases and the J segment 6 bases; nucleotides outside the gene matches: 11. In DNA, the CDR3 is TGTGCCAGCAGTCCTGAGACAGGGGGTATCGGCAATGAGCAGTTCTTC. The encoded protein is CASSPETGGIGNEQFF.

In this sample, this clonotype turned up a few times. The J gene is TRBJ2-1, the V gene TRBV14, with 10 bases that match TRBD2. Trimming took 6 bases from V and 2 from J; bases not matched to a gene: 16. The CDR3 is made up of 19 amino acids. From germline, CDR1 is SGHDN and CDR2 FVKESK. The DNA for the CDR3 is TGTGCCAGCAGGTCTCATCGCCCGTCTAGCGGGAGTCCCTACAATGAGCAGTTCTTC. Protein sequence: CASRSHRPSSGSPYNEQFF.

This clonotype was seen at least ten times. J is TRBJ2-3 and V is TRBV7-2; D might be TRBD2 (5 bases). CDR1 SGHTA and CDR2 FQGNSA come from the germline V gene. V lost 2 bases, J lost 2 bases, and 11 bases lay in between. The CDR3 sequence is 15 residues long. The CDR3 DNA follows: TGTGCCAGCAGCTTAACCAGCGACTACACAGATACGCAGTATTTT. As protein: CASSLTSDYTDTQYF.

The rearrangement links TRBV7-2 to TRBJ2-1, with 9 positions matching TRBD2. This CDR3 contains 16 residues. The germline gives CDR1 SGHTA, CDR2 FQGNSA. V lost 5 bases, J lost 8 bases, and 13 bases stayed unmatched. CDR3: CASSPGLAQRLDEQFF. The CDR3 region has the DNA TGTGCCAGCAGCCCGGGACTAGCCCAACGGTTGGATGAGCAGTTCTTC.

The chain links TRBV11-2 to TRBJ1-5, with D possibly being TRBD1 (6 bases). V lost 5 bases and J 5 bases, leaving 22 bases between the germline ends. Germline values: CDR1 SGHAT, CDR2 FQNNGV. CDR3 length equals 17 residues. CDR3: CASSTGGAADLHQPQHF. In DNA form, the CDR3 reads TGTGCCAGCAGCACCGGGGGGGCCGCCGACCTCCATCAGCCCCAGCATTTT.

This clonotype was found a few times. The V call is TRBV7-9, the J call TRBJ1-4; D might be TRBD1 (5 bases). Germline loops: CDR1 SEHNR, CDR2 FQNEAQ (reference sequence). This CDR3 is 15 amino acids long. Trimming cost V 6 bases and J 0 bases, with 11 bases left between them. The CDR3 DNA follows: TGTGCCAGCAGTTTCCAGGGTACAACTAATGAAAAACTGTTTTTT. This sequence encodes CASSFQGTTNEKLFF.

DNA for the CDR3: TGTGCCAGCACCCTCGGCAGGGGGAAATCCAATCAGCCCCAGCATTTT. Translated: CASTLGRGKSNQPQHF. The J gene is TRBJ1-5, the V gene TRBV28; 7 positions match TRBD1. Germline CDR1 and CDR2: MDHEN and SYDVKM. The CDR3 is 16 residues long. V shed 7 bases, J shed 3 bases, and the junction held 12 bases outside the gene matches.

Ten or more counts support this clonotype. V is TRBV7-2 and J is TRBJ1-5; D is unclear. With 0 bases removed from V and 8 bases from J, the gap between germline ends came to 11 bases. Germline-derived CDR1 and CDR2 are SGHTA and FQGNSA. The CDR3 is 14 amino acids. The CDR3 nucleotides read TGTGCCAGCAGCTTAGCGGCTTGGCGTGAGCCCCAGCATTTT. Amino acids: CASSLAAWREPQHF.

The gene calls are TRBV24-1 and TRBJ1-1, with D possibly matching TRBD1 (6 bases). The CDR3 is 15 residues long. Germline CDR1 and CDR2: KGHDR and SFDVKD. V dropped 4 bases and J dropped 1 base, with 12 bases sitting between them. CDR3 in amino acids: CATSDAGQPNTEAFF. The CDR3, as DNA: TGTGCCACCAGTGACGCCGGACAGCCGAACACTGAAGCTTTCTTT.

This clonotype came up a few times. This sequence joins TRBV12-3 or TRBV12-4 and TRBJ2-1; D could derive from TRBD1 or TRBD2 (7 bases each). The CDR3 has 16 residues. The germline V and J ends were trimmed by 4 bases and 15 bases, with 28 bases remaining between them. The CDR3 loop is CASSSGGGQTTEKPFF. As DNA, the CDR3 is TGTGCCAGCAGTTCAGGGGGGGGACAGACAACAGAGAAGCCGTTCTTC.

This clonotype was seen a few times. The chain recombines TRBV7-2 with TRBJ1-1; 7 bases align to TRBD1. Germline CDR1 and CDR2: SGHTA and FQGNSA. The length of the CDR3 is 14 residues. Trimming cost V 6 bases and J 5 bases; bases outside gene matches: 9. CDR3 residues: CASSYVTGFTEAFF. The CDR3 nucleotides are TGTGCCAGCAGTTACGTGACAGGGTTTACTGAAGCTTTCTTT.